This is a list of T cell receptor beta chains from one sample in a study of Graves' ophthalmopathy and Graves' hyperthyroidism. TCRdb fed the multiplex PCR reads into MiXCR, producing one record per CDR3 protein. This table has about 400,000 distinct CDR3 sequences, about 17% appearing once. The source material was peripheral blood. The receptors come from a woman younger than 30 with Graves' ophthalmopathy. Each CDR3 is given with its conserved first and last residue. A D gene is named only where the DNA matches it firmly. Only part of the rows carry a size: once, few, many, or a class if the clone is expanded.

D gene: TRBD1
V gene: TRBV12-3/TRBV12-4
J gene: TRBJ2-7
clone size: many
CDR3 length: 12
CDR3 DNA: TGTGCCAGCAGGGGACAGAACTACGAGCAGTACTTC
CDR3 protein: CASRGQNYEQYF

D gene: TRBD2
V gene: TRBV4-2
J gene: TRBJ2-5
clone size: many
CDR3 length: 17
CDR3 DNA: TGTGCCAGCAGCCAAGGGACTAGCGGGAGGGCTCGAGAGACCCAGTACTTC
CDR3 protein: CASSQGTSGRARETQYF

D gene: -
V gene: TRBV28
J gene: TRBJ1-5
clone size: many
CDR3 length: 15
CDR3 DNA: TGTGCCAGCAGTTCCCCCAGGGGAGGCAATCAGCCCCAGCATTTT
CDR3 protein: CASSSPRGGNQPQHF

D gene: TRBD2
V gene: TRBV7-2
J gene: TRBJ2-7
clone size: many
CDR3 length: 14
CDR3 DNA: TGTGCCAGCAGCCCAGCGGGAGGAACCTACGAGCAGTACTTC
CDR3 protein: CASSPAGGTYEQYF

D gene: TRBD2
V gene: TRBV2
J gene: TRBJ2-7
clone size: many
CDR3 length: 13
CDR3 DNA: TGTGCCAGCAGTGGGGGACTAGCGCGGGAGCAGTACTTC
CDR3 protein: CASSGGLAREQYF

D gene: TRBD2
V gene: TRBV12-3/TRBV12-4
J gene: TRBJ2-7
clone size: many
CDR3 length: 16
CDR3 DNA: TGTGCCAGCAGTCCTACGGCGGGGGGCCTCTCCTTCGAGCAGTACTTC
CDR3 protein: CASSPTAGGLSFEQYF

D gene: -
V gene: TRBV6-5
J gene: TRBJ1-2
clone size: many
CDR3 length: 13
CDR3 DNA: TGTGCCAGCAGTTACGGGGATCCGGGAGGCTACACCTTC
CDR3 protein: CASSYGDPGGYTF

D gene: -
V gene: TRBV18
J gene: TRBJ1-1
clone size: many
CDR3 length: 13
CDR3 DNA: TGTGCCAGCAGCCCCGGCGTAAACACTGAAGCTTTCTTT
CDR3 protein: CASSPGVNTEAFF

D gene: -
V gene: TRBV12-3/TRBV12-4
J gene: TRBJ2-3
clone size: once
CDR3 length: 13
CDR3 DNA: TGTGCCAGCGGGGGAAATGGGGGCCTTTCGCAGTATTTT
CDR3 protein: CASGGNGGLSQYF

D gene: TRBD1
V gene: TRBV7-8
J gene: TRBJ1-1
clone size: -
CDR3 length: 16
CDR3 DNA: TGTGCCAGCAGCTTATCCCGGACAGGGCCATCGACTGAAGCTTTCTTT
CDR3 protein: CASSLSRTGPSTEAFF

D gene: -
V gene: TRBV30
J gene: TRBJ1-2
clone size: many
CDR3 length: 16
CDR3 DNA: TGTGCCTGGAGTGTAGGGTTGGGTTTTCAATCTCGGGGCTACACCTTC
CDR3 protein: CAWSVGLGFQSRGYTF

D gene: TRBD1
V gene: TRBV11-2
J gene: TRBJ1-1
clone size: few
CDR3 length: 16
CDR3 DNA: TGTGCCAGCAGCCCCCCCTCGACAGGGGGCCTTACTGAAGCTTTCTTT
CDR3 protein: CASSPPSTGGLTEAFF

D gene: TRBD1
V gene: TRBV28
J gene: TRBJ1-1
clone size: many
CDR3 length: 15
CDR3 DNA: TGTGCCAGCAGTCTCCTTTGGGACAGGCTGAGGGAAGCTTTCTTT
CDR3 protein: CASSLLWDRLREAFF

D gene: TRBD1
V gene: TRBV6-5
J gene: TRBJ1-2
clone size: many
CDR3 length: 16
CDR3 DNA: TGTGCCAGCACCCCCCATTCCGGGACAGGGGCGTATGGCTACACCTTC
CDR3 protein: CASTPHSGTGAYGYTF

D gene: -
V gene: TRBV27
J gene: TRBJ2-7
clone size: many
CDR3 length: 16
CDR3 DNA: TGTGCCAGCAGTTACGGACCCGGGGGCCCGACCTACGAGCAGTACTTC
CDR3 protein: CASSYGPGGPTYEQYF

D gene: TRBD1
V gene: TRBV6-2/TRBV6-3
J gene: TRBJ1-5
clone size: many
CDR3 length: 15
CDR3 DNA: TGTGCCAGCAGTCGGGACAGGGACATCATCCAGCCCCAGCATTTT
CDR3 protein: CASSRDRDIIQPQHF

D gene: TRBD2
V gene: TRBV28
J gene: TRBJ2-7
clone size: -
CDR3 length: 14
CDR3 DNA: TGTGCCAGTCTGACTAGCGGGGGTTCCTACGAGCAGTACTTC
CDR3 protein: CASLTSGGSYEQYF

D gene: TRBD2
V gene: TRBV28
J gene: TRBJ2-7
clone size: -
CDR3 length: 15
CDR3 DNA: TGTGCCAGCAGTTCCGCGATAGCGGGAAAGTACGAGCAGTACTTC
CDR3 protein: CASSSAIAGKYEQYF

D gene: TRBD1
V gene: TRBV6-1
J gene: TRBJ1-2
clone size: few
CDR3 length: 14
CDR3 DNA: TGTGCCATCTTAAGACAGGGGGCTTTTGATGGCTACACCTTC
CDR3 protein: CAILRQGAFDGYTF

D gene: TRBD1
V gene: TRBV19
J gene: TRBJ1-2
clone size: many
CDR3 length: 15
CDR3 DNA: TGTGCCAGTAGCCCCTTGGACAGGGGCCGAGATGGCTACACCTTC
CDR3 protein: CASSPLDRGRDGYTF

D gene: TRBD2
V gene: TRBV12-3/TRBV12-4
J gene: TRBJ2-7
clone size: -
CDR3 length: 15
CDR3 DNA: TGTGCCAGCAGTTTATTAGCTAGCGGGGCCTACGAGCAGTACTTC
CDR3 protein: CASSLLASGAYEQYF

D gene: -
V gene: TRBV24-1
J gene: TRBJ2-3
clone size: many
CDR3 length: 15
CDR3 DNA: TGTGCCACCAGTGACTCCGGAATCGGCACAGATACGCAGTATTTT
CDR3 protein: CATSDSGIGTDTQYF

D gene: -
V gene: TRBV14
J gene: TRBJ2-7
clone size: many
CDR3 length: 13
CDR3 DNA: TGTGCCAGCAGCCAACGAGGGCGGGCCGAGCAGTACTTC
CDR3 protein: CASSQRGRAEQYF

D gene: -
V gene: TRBV6-1
J gene: TRBJ1-2
clone size: -
CDR3 length: 12
CDR3 DNA: TGTGCCGTCAGGGAGTGGAACTATGGCTACACCTTC
CDR3 protein: CAVREWNYGYTF

D gene: -
V gene: TRBV28
J gene: TRBJ1-5
clone size: -
CDR3 length: 16
CDR3 DNA: TGTGCCAGCGCGGGGTGGGGGGCGTCTGGCAATCAGCCCCAGCATTTT
CDR3 protein: CASAGWGASGNQPQHF

D gene: -
V gene: TRBV4-1
J gene: TRBJ1-1
clone size: many
CDR3 length: 14
CDR3 DNA: TGCGCCAGCAGCCAAGTACGGGGGGGAACTGAAGCTTTCTTT
CDR3 protein: CASSQVRGGTEAFF